This TCR beta chain was captured by sequencing in a study of T-cell memory formation after mild COVID-19. Unmatched junction bases numbered 10, after V lost 6 bases and J lost 5 bases. Germline-derived CDR1 and CDR2 are MNHEY and SVGEGT. The CDR3 has 15 amino acids. This clonotype was counted between two and nine times. MiXCR, run by TCRdb on the 5' RACE reads, gives a single entry per CDR3 protein. The sample records 540,000 or so distinct CDR3 sequences, around 20% being singletons. V is TRBV6-2 or TRBV6-3 and J is TRBJ1-5; 7 nucleotides line up with TRBD1. The specimen was PBMCs or a T cell subset sorted from them (not recorded which). The receptor was derived from an adult woman who had mild COVID-19 (a few samples of this study predate the infection). Cell type and time point are not known. CDR3 DNA sequence: TGTGCCAGCAGCAGCGGATTAAGGGGGCATCAGCCCCAGCATTTT. This sequence encodes CASSSGLRGHQPQHF.